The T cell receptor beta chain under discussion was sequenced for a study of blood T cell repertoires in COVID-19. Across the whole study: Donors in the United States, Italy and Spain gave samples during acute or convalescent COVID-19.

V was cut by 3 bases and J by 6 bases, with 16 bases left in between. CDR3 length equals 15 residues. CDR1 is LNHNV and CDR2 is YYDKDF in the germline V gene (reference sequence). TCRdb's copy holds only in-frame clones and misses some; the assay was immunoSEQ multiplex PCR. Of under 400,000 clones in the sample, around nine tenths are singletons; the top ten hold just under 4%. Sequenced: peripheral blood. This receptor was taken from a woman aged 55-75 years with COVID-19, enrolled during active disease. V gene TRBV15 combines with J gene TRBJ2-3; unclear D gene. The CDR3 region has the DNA TGTGCCACCAGCAGCCGGGTCACCCCAGTCGATACGCAGTATTTT. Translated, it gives CATSSRVTPVDTQYF.